The 20 T cell receptor beta chains below were found in one sample sequenced in a study of blood T cells in healthy people across ages. A second about 7 to 11 cycle PCR used barcoded and J-beta primers. TCRdb passed the 5' RACE reads through MiXCR, listing each CDR3 protein once. The sample contains about 580,000 distinct CDR3 sequences, more than 45% of which appear only once. The sequenced material came from blood. The receptors come from a man aged 80 or over in good health.

The chain joins TRBV28 to TRBJ2-5; no definite D call. The length of the CDR3 is 13 residues. Germline CDR1 is MDHEN and CDR2 is SYDVKM. Between the trimmed V and J ends, which lost 10 bases and 0 bases, there was a span of 12 bases. The CDR3 bases are TGTGCCACTATCAAGCGCGACCAAGAGACCCAGTACTTC. Its protein is CATIKRDQETQYF.

In this sample, this clonotype turned up once. The chain combines TRBV20-1 with TRBJ2-7; 8 positions agree with TRBD2. The trim removed 0 bases at V and 0 bases at J, leaving 4 bases unmatched. The CDR3 loop spans 15 amino acids. Germline V gives CDR1 DFQATT, CDR2 SNEGSKA (reference sequence). The CDR3 bases are TGCAGTGCTAGAGACCGGGGGGGCCCCTCCTACGAGCAGTACTTC. Encoded protein: CSARDRGGPSYEQYF.

This chain uses TRBV29-1 with TRBJ2-1; 9 positions match TRBD2. This CDR3 has 12 residues. J was trimmed by 10 bases and V by 8 bases; bases with no gene match: 9. Per the germline V gene, CDR1 is SQVTM and CDR2 is ANQGSEA. This CDR3 is CSYGTSNNEQFF. In DNA, the CDR3 is TGCAGCTACGGGACTAGCAATAACGAGCAGTTCTTC.

This clonotype has only a few counts. This sequence joins TRBV6-6 and TRBJ2-3, with TRBD1 matching over 8 bases. V trimming: 6 bases; J trimming: 6 bases; junction bases outside the gene matches: 8. Germline V CDR1 and CDR2: MNHNY, SVGAGI (reference sequence). The CDR3 loop spans 14 amino acids. The CDR3 sequence is CASRDPGGRDTQYF. The CDR3 DNA is TGTGCCAGCAGGGACCCAGGGGGCAGGGATACGCAGTATTTT.

The rearrangement links TRBV12-3 or TRBV12-4 to TRBJ2-3; the D gene is possibly TRBD1 (6 bases). V lost 9 bases, J lost 6 bases, and 19 bases lay in between. This CDR3 is built from 14 residues. Here the CDR3 reads CASSGQPPTDTQYF. The CDR3 DNA reads as TGTGCCAGTAGTGGACAGCCACCGACTGATACGCAGTATTTT.

This clonotype was seen only a few times. This chain uses TRBV5-1 with TRBJ1-6; D not resolved. The germline V and J ends were trimmed by 4 bases and 4 bases, with 12 bases remaining between them. Looked up from germline, CDR1 is SGHRS and CDR2 is YFSETQ. This CDR3 spans 15 amino acids. CDR3 region: CASSLGRDYNSPLHF. The DNA of the CDR3 is TGCGCCAGCAGCCTAGGACGGGATTATAATTCACCCCTCCACTTT.

This clonotype was counted a few times. The chain joins TRBV6-6 to TRBJ1-4, with D tentatively TRBD1 (5 bases). V lost 4 bases and J lost 5, with 14 bases in between. The CDR3 is 15 amino acids. Germline values: CDR1 MNHNY, CDR2 SVGAGI (reference sequence). The CDR3 loop is CASSSSGARNEKLFF. The CDR3 coding sequence is TGTGCCAGCAGTTCAAGCGGGGCCCGCAATGAAAAACTGTTTTTT.

The sample holds many counts of this clonotype. The chain links TRBV7-9 to TRBJ2-7; D possibly corresponds to TRBD1 (5 bases). V was clipped by 5 bases and J by 0 bases, with 20 bases between them. Germline V lookup: CDR1 SEHNR, CDR2 FQNEAQ (reference sequence). The CDR3 consists of 17 residues. The CDR3 loop is CASSRVGAARTSYEQYF. CDR3 bases: TGTGCCAGCAGCAGAGTTGGGGCGGCCCGAACCTCCTACGAGCAGTACTTC.

Notes on this clonotype: The junction and the germline gene differ at one end; a read error may be behind it. J is TRBJ2-5 and V is TRBV7-8, with D possibly matching TRBD1 (5 bases). Germline V gives CDR1 SGHVS, CDR2 FQNEAQ. This CDR3 has 14 residues. CDR3 in DNA: TGCGCCAGCAGTAGTTACAGGCCTGAAGAGACCCAGTACTTC. It encodes CASSSYRPEETQYF.

This clonotype has a handful of counts. The rearrangement links TRBV5-1 to TRBJ1-5; maybe TRBD1 (5 bases). The CDR3 length is 16 residues. The V gene's germline CDR1 is SGHRS and CDR2 YFSETQ. Trimming shortened V by 4 bases and J by 3 bases, and 17 bases separated the two germline ends. The CDR3 loop reads CASSPLAGGSNQPQHF. The CDR3 DNA reads TGCGCCAGCAGCCCTCTTGCCGGGGGTTCCAATCAGCCCCAGCATTTT.

The genes are TRBV14 and TRBJ2-4; 8 bases fit TRBD2. In germline, CDR1 is SGHDN, CDR2 FVKESK. J lost 6 bases, V lost 0 bases, and 16 bases had no gene match. The CDR3 runs to 19 residues. CDR3 residues: CASSQDSGPGGARRNIQYF. The CDR3 nucleotides read TGTGCCAGCAGCCAAGATAGCGGCCCCGGGGGGGCTCGACGAAACATTCAGTACTTC.

This rearrangement joins TRBV6-1 to TRBJ2-7; 13 positions agree with TRBD2. This CDR3 is built from 15 residues. V lost 5 bases to trimming and J lost 4 bases; unmatched junction nucleotides: 5. CDR1 and CDR2 (germline): MNHNS, SASEGT. The DNA for the CDR3 is TGTGCCAGCAGTCACGAACTAGCGGGAGGGTACGAGCAGTACTTC. Protein: CASSHELAGGYEQYF.

This chain's CDR3 is CASSLGRASGGSYEQYF. In nucleotides, the CDR3 is TGTGCCAGCAGCTTAGGGAGGGCTAGCGGGGGGTCCTACGAGCAGTACTTC. The chain links TRBV7-2 to TRBJ2-7, with 11 bases that match TRBD2. The CDR3 has 17 residues. V shed 1 base and J 1 base; nucleotides not matched to a gene: 6. Germline CDR1 is SGHTA and CDR2 is FQGNSA. The complete variable domain, with remaining parts taken from reference TRBV7-2 and TRBJ2-7, reads GAGVSQSPSNKVTEKGKDVELRCDPISGHTALYWYRQSLGQGLEFLIYFQGNSAPDKSGLPSDRFSAERTGGSVSTLTIQRTQQEDSAVYLCASSLGRASGGSYEQYFGPGTRLTVT.

This clonotype was seen a few times. The chain employs TRBV7-9 and TRBJ2-5; 7 nucleotides match TRBD1. Germline trimming cut 3 bases from V and 5 bases from J; bases unmatched to any gene: 6. CDR3 length equals 14 residues. Per the germline V gene, CDR1 is SEHNR and CDR2 is FQNEAQ (reference sequence). The CDR3 DNA reads as TGTGCCAGCAGCTTGACAGGGAGCTTCGAGACCCAGTACTTC. The encoded protein is CASSLTGSFETQYF.

The chain carries TRBV27 and TRBJ2-7; either TRBD1 or TRBD2 may supply D (5 bases each). The CDR3 sequence is 15 residues long. V was clipped by 2 bases and J by 6 bases, with 17 bases between them. Per germline, CDR1 MNHEY and CDR2 SMNVEV (reference sequence). CDR3 nucleotides: TGTGCCAGCAGTTTACTGGTCGGTGAGGGGCTCGAGCAGTACTTC. This sequence encodes CASSLLVGEGLEQYF.

CDR3 DNA: TGCAGCGTCGCGACTAGCGGGGGTTCCTACGAGCAGTACTTC. Amino acid sequence: CSVATSGGSYEQYF. This sequence joins TRBV29-1 and TRBJ2-7; 12 nucleotides match TRBD2. From germline, CDR1 is SQVTM and CDR2 ANQGSEA. Trimming at V came to 6 bases and at J to 1 base, leaving 4 bases not matched to a gene. The length of the CDR3 is 14 residues.

The chain employs TRBV11-2 and TRBJ2-1; D perhaps matches TRBD2 (7 bases). Germline CDR1 and CDR2: SGHAT and FQNNGV. The V end lost 5 bases, the J end lost 1 base, and 18 bases lay between the germline ends. This CDR3 comprises 17 residues. Here the CDR3 reads CASSPGDYPRSYNEQFF. CDR3 in DNA: TGTGCCAGCAGCCCAGGGGACTATCCACGGTCCTACAATGAGCAGTTCTTC.

J is TRBJ1-4 and V is TRBV7-2; D is unresolved. The germline CDR1 and CDR2 sequences are SGHTA and FQGNSA. The CDR3 has 13 residues. V was shortened by 5 bases and J by 6 bases, with 10 bases between the two germline ends. The CDR3 spells CASSVTAYEKLFF. Written as DNA, the CDR3 is TGTGCCAGCAGCGTAACAGCATATGAAAAACTGTTTTTT.

This clonotype has more than one count but fewer than ten. This chain joins TRBV29-1 and TRBJ2-2; 8 nucleotides line up with TRBD1. J was trimmed by 0 bases and V by 5 bases; bases with no gene match: 2. The germline V gene has CDR1 SQVTM and CDR2 ANQGSEA. The CDR3 runs 14 residues. CDR3 nucleotides: TGCAGCGTTAGGACAGGGCCGAACACCGGGGAGCTGTTTTTT. The encoded protein is CSVRTGPNTGELFF.

The CDR3 here is CASSLAIGGLHF. As DNA, the CDR3 is TGTGCCAGCAGCTTAGCGATTGGGGGCCTCCACTTT. This chain links TRBV7-2 with TRBJ1-6, with TRBD1 as a possible D gene (5 bases). Trimming left V 0 bases short and J 15 bases short, with 9 bases between. CDR3 length: 12 residues. Germline V gene sequence: CDR1 SGHTA, CDR2 FQGNSA. Full variable domain (remainder filled in from reference TRBV7-2 and TRBJ1-6): GAGVSQSPSNKVTEKGKDVELRCDPISGHTALYWYRQSLGQGLEFLIYFQGNSAPDKSGLPSDRFSAERTGGSVSTLTIQRTQQEDSAVYLCASSLAIGGLHFGNGTRLTVT.